Listed below are T cell receptor beta chains from one sample, sequenced in a study of identical twins. One entry per CDR3 protein, called by TCRdb with MiXCR from the 5' RACE reads. The repertoire includes some 560,000 distinct CDR3 sequences, 9.6% of them detected once, and 2.5% to 3.5% sits in the top ten. The same sample was also used in a study of yellow fever vaccine responses in identical twins.

Sequencing input: PBMCs. These TCRs come from a woman aged 18-29 years in good health. The CDR3 runs from the conserved cysteine through the conserved F or W. Fields, in order: D gene, V gene, clone size, J gene, CDR3 protein, CDR3 DNA. The D gene is left open where the match is weak. Size is stated for part of the rows, as once, few or many counts, or as a class when the clone is expanded.

>NA|TRBV6-2/TRBV6-3|many|TRBJ1-1
CASSSPPGDTEAFF
TGTGCCAGCAGTTCCCCCCCCGGGGACACTGAAGCTTTCTTT
>NA|TRBV7-9|many|TRBJ2-1
CASSSTGTKNRNEQFF
TGTGCCAGCAGCAGTACCGGGACAAAAAATCGGAATGAGCAGTTCTTC
>NA|TRBV7-7|NA|TRBJ2-7
CASSWTAYEQYF
TGTGCTAGCAGCTGGACAGCCTACGAGCAGTACTTC
>NA|TRBV7-2|few|TRBJ2-1
CASSPYLASNEQFF
TGTGCCAGCAGCCCATACCTAGCGTCCAATGAGCAGTTCTTC
>NA|TRBV18|many|TRBJ1-1
CASSETPEAFF
TGTGCCAGCTCCGAGACCCCTGAAGCTTTCTTT
>NA|TRBV18|few|TRBJ2-1
CASSAGPGSYEQFF
TGTGCCAGCTCGGCGGGTCCCGGCAGCTATGAGCAGTTCTTC
>NA|TRBV7-9|many|TRBJ2-1
CASSSTADTYNEQFF
TGTGCCAGCAGCTCTACAGCGGATACTTACAATGAGCAGTTCTTC
>TRBD1|TRBV12-3/TRBV12-4|NA|TRBJ1-1
CASRGGQGARDTEAFF
TGTGCCAGCAGAGGGGGACAGGGGGCTCGGGACACTGAAGCTTTCTTT
>NA|TRBV12-3/TRBV12-4|NA|TRBJ2-3
CASSFSTGNADTQYF
TGTGCCAGCAGTTTCTCCACAGGGAATGCAGATACGCAGTATTTT
>NA|TRBV11-2|few|TRBJ2-3
CASSLGLQSVDTQYF
TGTGCCAGCAGCTTGGGACTCCAGTCAGTGGATACGCAGTATTTT
>TRBD1|TRBV6-5|many|TRBJ2-2
CASSYADRVKTGELFF
TGTGCCAGCAGTTACGCCGACAGGGTTAAGACCGGGGAGCTGTTTTTT
>TRBD2|TRBV7-9|many|TRBJ2-7
CASSSSGGPPYEQYF
TGTGCCAGCAGCTCGAGCGGGGGTCCCCCCTACGAGCAGTACTTC
>NA|TRBV10-3|many|TRBJ2-7
CAISGTGEQYF
TGTGCCATCAGTGGGACCGGCGAGCAGTACTTC
>NA|TRBV20-1|NA|TRBJ1-1
CSEKTPEAFF
TGCAGTGAGAAAACACCCGAAGCTTTCTTT
>TRBD1|TRBV11-1|NA|TRBJ1-1
CASSHPPSEQGADTEAFF
TGTGCCAGCAGCCACCCCCCGTCTGAACAGGGGGCCGACACTGAAGCTTTCTTT
>TRBD1|TRBV30|NA|TRBJ1-3
CAWSVDSGGANAIYF
TGTGCCTGGAGTGTGGACTCAGGGGGCGCAAACGCCATATATTTT
>NA|TRBV7-9|many|TRBJ2-7
CASSLGTVFANEQYF
TGTGCCAGCAGCTTAGGGACGGTCTTCGCTAATGAGCAGTACTTC
>NA|TRBV19|NA|TRBJ1-5
CASTPGLFGNQPQHF
TGTGCCAGTACTCCGGGCCTCTTTGGCAATCAGCCCCAGCATTTT
>TRBD1|TRBV12-3/TRBV12-4|few|TRBJ1-3
CASKRDSSGNTIYF
TGTGCCAGCAAGCGGGACAGCTCTGGAAACACCATATATTTT
>TRBD2|TRBV7-9|few|TRBJ2-3
CASSLGERDGDTQYF
TGTGCCAGCAGCTTAGGAGAGCGGGATGGAGATACGCAGTATTTT
>NA|TRBV6-5|few|TRBJ2-5
CASSYSSIGETQYF
TGTGCCAGCAGTTACTCGTCAATAGGGGAGACCCAGTACTTC
>NA|TRBV7-3|many|TRBJ2-1
CASSLNEGDEQFF
TGTGCCAGCAGCTTAAATGAGGGCGATGAGCAGTTCTTC
>NA|TRBV7-2|many|TRBJ2-1
CASSAGTYEQFF
TGTGCCAGCAGCGCGGGTACTTATGAGCAGTTCTTC
>NA|TRBV9|many|TRBJ2-2
CASSVVVGGELFF
TGTGCCAGCAGCGTAGTTGTGGGCGGGGAGCTGTTTTTT
>TRBD1|TRBV27|NA|TRBJ1-1
CASSLTRGRTEAFF
TGTGCCAGCAGCCTAACCAGGGGGCGTACTGAAGCTTTCTTT
>TRBD2|TRBV11-1|NA|TRBJ2-4
CASSLMAVAGRAKNIQYF
TGTGCCAGCAGCTTGATGGCCGTAGCGGGTAGGGCCAAAAACATTCAGTACTTC
>TRBD1|TRBV7-2|NA|TRBJ2-1
CASSLTGGKVYNEQFF
TGTGCCAGCAGCTTAACAGGGGGCAAGGTCTACAATGAGCAGTTCTTC
>TRBD2|TRBV29-1|few|TRBJ2-7
CSVGPSGYEQYF
TGCAGCGTTGGCCCTAGCGGCTACGAGCAGTACTTC
>NA|TRBV10-3|many|TRBJ2-5
CAISVLGVQETQYF
TGTGCCATCAGTGTACTGGGGGTCCAAGAGACCCAGTACTTC
>NA|TRBV12-3/TRBV12-4|NA|TRBJ1-1
CASRYREEDTEAFF
TGTGCCAGCAGATACAGGGAGGAGGACACTGAAGCTTTCTTT
>NA|TRBV2|many|TRBJ1-5
CASSGRGGNQPQHF
TGTGCCAGCAGCGGTCGGGGAGGAAATCAGCCCCAGCATTTT
>TRBD1|TRBV4-3|many|TRBJ2-7
CASSLDRDSRSYEQYF
TGCGCCAGCAGCCTCGACCGGGACAGTCGGAGCTACGAGCAGTACTTC
>NA|TRBV7-6|few|TRBJ1-1
CASSLAVRGTEAFF
TGTGCCAGCAGCTTAGCGGTAAGGGGCACTGAAGCTTTCTTT
>NA|TRBV7-9|few|TRBJ2-5
CASSLEGIQETQYF
TGTGCCAGCAGCTTAGAGGGGATCCAAGAGACCCAGTACTTC